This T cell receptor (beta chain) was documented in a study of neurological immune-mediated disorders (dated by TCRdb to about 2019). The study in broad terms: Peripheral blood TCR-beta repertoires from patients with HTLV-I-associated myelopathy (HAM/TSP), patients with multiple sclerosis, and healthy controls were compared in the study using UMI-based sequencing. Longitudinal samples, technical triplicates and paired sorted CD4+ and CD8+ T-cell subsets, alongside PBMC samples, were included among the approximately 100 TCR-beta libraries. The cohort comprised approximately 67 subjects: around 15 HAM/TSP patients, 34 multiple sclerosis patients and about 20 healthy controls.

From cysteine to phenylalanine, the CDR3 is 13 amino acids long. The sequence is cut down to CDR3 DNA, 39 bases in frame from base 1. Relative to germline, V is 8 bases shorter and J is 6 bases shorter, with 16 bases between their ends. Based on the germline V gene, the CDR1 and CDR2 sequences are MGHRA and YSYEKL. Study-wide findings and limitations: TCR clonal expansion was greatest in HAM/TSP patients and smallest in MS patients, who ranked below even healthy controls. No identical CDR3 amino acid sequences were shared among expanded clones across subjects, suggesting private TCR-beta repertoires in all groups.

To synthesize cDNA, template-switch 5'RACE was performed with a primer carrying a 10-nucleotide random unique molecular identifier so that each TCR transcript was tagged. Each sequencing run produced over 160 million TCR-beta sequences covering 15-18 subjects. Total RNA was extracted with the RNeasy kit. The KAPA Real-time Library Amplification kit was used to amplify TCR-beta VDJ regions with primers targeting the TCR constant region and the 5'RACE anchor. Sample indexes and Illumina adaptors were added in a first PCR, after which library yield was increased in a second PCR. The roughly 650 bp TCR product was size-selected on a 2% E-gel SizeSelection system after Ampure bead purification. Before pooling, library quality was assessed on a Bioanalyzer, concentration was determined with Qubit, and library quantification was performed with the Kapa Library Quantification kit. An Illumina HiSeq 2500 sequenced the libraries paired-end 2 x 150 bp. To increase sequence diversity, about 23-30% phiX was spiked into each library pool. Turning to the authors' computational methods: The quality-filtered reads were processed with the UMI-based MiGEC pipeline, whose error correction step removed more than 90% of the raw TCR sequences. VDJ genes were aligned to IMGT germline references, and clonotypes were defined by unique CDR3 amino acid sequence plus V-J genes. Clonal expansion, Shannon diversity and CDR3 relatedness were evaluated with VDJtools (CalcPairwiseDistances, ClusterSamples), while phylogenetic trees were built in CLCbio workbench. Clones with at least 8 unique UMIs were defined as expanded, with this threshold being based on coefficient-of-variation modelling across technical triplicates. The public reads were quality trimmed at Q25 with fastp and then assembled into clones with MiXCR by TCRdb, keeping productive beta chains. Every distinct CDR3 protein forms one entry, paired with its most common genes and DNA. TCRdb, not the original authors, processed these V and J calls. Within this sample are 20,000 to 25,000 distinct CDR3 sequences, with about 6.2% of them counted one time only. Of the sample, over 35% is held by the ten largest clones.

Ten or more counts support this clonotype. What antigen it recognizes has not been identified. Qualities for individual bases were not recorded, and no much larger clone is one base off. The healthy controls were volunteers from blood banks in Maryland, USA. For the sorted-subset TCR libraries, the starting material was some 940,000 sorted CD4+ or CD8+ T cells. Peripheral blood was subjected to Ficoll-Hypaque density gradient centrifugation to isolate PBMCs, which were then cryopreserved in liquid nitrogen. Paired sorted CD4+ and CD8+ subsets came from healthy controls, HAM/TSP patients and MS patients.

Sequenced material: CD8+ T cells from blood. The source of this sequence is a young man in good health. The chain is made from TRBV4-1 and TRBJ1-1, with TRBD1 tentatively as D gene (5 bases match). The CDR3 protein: CASAPQGVAEAFF. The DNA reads TGCGCCAGCGCACCGCAGGGTGTTGCTGAAGCTTTCTTT.